This entry features one TCR beta chain sequence. Its matching antigen is unknown. This record belongs to a study of CD8+ T cells in alopecia areata. The wider study: The share of scalp area affected provided the severity score for treated patients.

Regarding treatment: oral pan-JAK inhibitor, 5-10 mg twice daily. Alopecia areata patients gave lesional scalp punch biopsies and peripheral blood samples. Study outcomes and limitations: Persistence of many expanded lesional clones was seen in scalp and blood during tofacitinib.

CDR3 length: 18 amino acids. Germline lookup yields CDR1 SGHDN and CDR2 FVKESK. Extracted RNA was reverse transcribed into cDNA, the sequencing template. This table comes from immunoSEQ multiplex PCR, and its TCRdb copy is limited to in-frame clones, with some not included. The sample records about 19,000 clones, around three fifths being singletons. The J gene is TRBJ2-5, the V gene TRBV14; 7 bases fit TRBD1. Gene TRBJ2-7 matches the end of the DNA better, so the J call may be wrong. This receptor was obtained from a human donor with alopecia areata. Sequenced here: skin, sampled at week 4, from a patient treated with tofacitinib. CDR3 nucleotide sequence: TGTGCCAGCAGCCAATGGCCCCTCCTCGGGACAGATCCCTACGAGCAGTACTTC. It specifies CASSQWPLLGTDPYEQYF.